The text below deals with one T cell receptor (beta chain). What it binds is unknown. This sample is part of a study of CD8+ T cells in alopecia areata. Looking at the study overall: Twice daily, treated patients received 5 to 10 mg of oral tofacitinib. Tofacitinib continued for 6 to 18 months and was then withheld for 6 months. Study outcomes and limitations: An increase in clonality over normal scalp was evident in lesional scalp, especially alopecia totalis/universalis.

Following RNA extraction, reverse transcription yielded cDNA that acted as the sequencing template. The assay was immunoSEQ multiplex PCR, and TCRdb's table has in-frame clones only and misses some. The table lists some 210,000 clones, 50% to 65% of them singletons. The source of this sequence is a human donor with alopecia areata. The sequencing used CD4+ T cells sorted from blood, collected at week 0.

As DNA, the CDR3 is TGCGCCAGCAGCCAAGAAGAGGGGCCGCCACTTGATACGCAGTATTTT. Translation gives CASSQEEGPPLDTQYF. J is TRBJ2-3 and V is TRBV4-1; the D gene could be TRBD1 or TRBD2 (5 bases each). Looked up from germline, CDR1 is MGHRA and CDR2 is YSYEKL. Trimming pared 0 bases from V and 6 bases from J, leaving 16 bases between. This CDR3 spans 16 amino acids.